Listed below are T cell receptor beta chains from one sample, sequenced in a study of blood T cell repertoires in COVID-19. Sequencing used immunoSEQ multiplex PCR; TCRdb keeps in-frame clones, though not all of them. The data hold about 120,000 clones, with 87% observed a single time. The sample was peripheral blood. The receptors derive from a woman between 65 and 79 years old with acute or convalescent COVID-19. CDR3s leave out the opening cysteine and the closing phenylalanine or tryptophan.

J gene: TRBJ2-1; V gene: TRBV10-1; CDR3 protein: ASSESWRIGYNEQF
J gene: TRBJ2-3; V gene: TRBV7-3; CDR3 protein: ASSQSGQATDTQY
J gene: TRBJ1-1; V gene: TRBV3-1/TRBV3-2; CDR3 protein: ASSQWTKNTEAF
J gene: TRBJ1-2; V gene: TRBV6-5; CDR3 protein: ASSGLQGAYYGYT
J gene: TRBJ1-5; V gene: TRBV5-1; CDR3 protein: ASSLGPGGNQPQH
J gene: TRBJ2-2; V gene: TRBV27; CDR3 protein: ASRRTSIIVGELF
J gene: TRBJ2-5; V gene: TRBV18; CDR3 protein: ASSATSGGGQETQY
J gene: TRBJ2-2; V gene: TRBV3-1/TRBV3-2; CDR3 protein: ASSQGPPQAGELF
J gene: TRBJ1-6; V gene: TRBV7-9; CDR3 protein: ASSLAQGRFSPLH
J gene: TRBJ2-7; V gene: TRBV30; CDR3 protein: AWMDRVLYEQY
J gene: TRBJ1-3; V gene: TRBV5-1; CDR3 protein: ASSISGSYSGNTIY
J gene: TRBJ1-4; V gene: TRBV5-1; CDR3 protein: ASSLQQGVTNEKLF
J gene: TRBJ1-4; V gene: TRBV4-2; CDR3 protein: ASSQEDRTTNEKLF
J gene: TRBJ1-2; V gene: TRBV5-4; CDR3 protein: ASSLRGGDGYT
J gene: TRBJ1-2; V gene: TRBV13; CDR3 protein: ASSSGRAGGYT
J gene: TRBJ1-1; V gene: TRBV2; CDR3 protein: ASSTRTGGTEAF
J gene: TRBJ1-6; V gene: TRBV3-1/TRBV3-2; CDR3 protein: ASSQDRLDSPLH
J gene: TRBJ1-5; V gene: TRBV19; CDR3 protein: ASSIGTVSNQPQH
J gene: TRBJ1-2; V gene: TRBV2; CDR3 protein: ASSYIDGGGSGYT
J gene: TRBJ1-1; V gene: TRBV2; CDR3 protein: ASSYQTENTEAF
J gene: TRBJ2-7; V gene: TRBV28; CDR3 protein: ASSSTPGQGAYEQY
J gene: TRBJ1-2; V gene: TRBV6-5; CDR3 protein: ASSYADNRGGGYT
J gene: TRBJ2-2; V gene: TRBV24-1; CDR3 protein: ATSNGPGELF
J gene: TRBJ2-1; V gene: TRBV27; CDR3 protein: ASRQGWNEQF
J gene: TRBJ1-4; V gene: TRBV5-5; CDR3 protein: ASSPRTPLPDRGGEKLF
J gene: TRBJ1-2; V gene: TRBV7-8; CDR3 protein: ASSPGGPYGYT
J gene: TRBJ2-2; V gene: TRBV25-1; CDR3 protein: ASTGGFGELF
J gene: TRBJ2-3; V gene: TRBV5-5; CDR3 protein: ASSFTSGGSGDTQY
J gene: TRBJ1-5; V gene: TRBV2; CDR3 protein: ASRATGYSNQPQH
J gene: TRBJ2-1; V gene: TRBV19; CDR3 protein: ASSIMAGAFNEQF
J gene: TRBJ1-4; V gene: TRBV28; CDR3 protein: ASRGETGLNEKLF
J gene: TRBJ2-3; V gene: TRBV5-1; CDR3 protein: ASWGQGEDTQY
J gene: TRBJ2-5; V gene: TRBV5-1; CDR3 protein: ASSNQPTAQETQY
J gene: TRBJ1-2; V gene: TRBV4-1; CDR3 protein: ASSHLGAGGYT
J gene: TRBJ1-2; V gene: TRBV3-1/TRBV3-2; CDR3 protein: ASSQDVPGQCT
J gene: TRBJ1-2; V gene: TRBV28; CDR3 protein: ASRLRNYGYT
J gene: TRBJ1-5; V gene: TRBV21-1; CDR3 protein: ASSKVGGLRGNQPQH
J gene: TRBJ1-2; V gene: TRBV6-4; CDR3 protein: ASSHSPDRGYT
J gene: TRBJ1-5; V gene: TRBV7-9; CDR3 protein: ASSSSRDRGQPQH
J gene: TRBJ2-3; V gene: TRBV5-4; CDR3 protein: ASSLEGGVSTDTQY
J gene: TRBJ2-7; V gene: TRBV10-3; CDR3 protein: AISGGSEQY
J gene: TRBJ2-7; V gene: TRBV3-1/TRBV3-2; CDR3 protein: ASSPAGTVYEQY
J gene: TRBJ2-7; V gene: TRBV3-1/TRBV3-2; CDR3 protein: ASSQTLDTYEQY
J gene: TRBJ1-1; V gene: TRBV18; CDR3 protein: ASSPGHKNTEAF
J gene: TRBJ1-2; V gene: TRBV29-1; CDR3 protein: SVSAGTAGYT
J gene: TRBJ2-5; V gene: TRBV27; CDR3 protein: ASSPFLAGDQY
J gene: TRBJ1-1; V gene: TRBV2; CDR3 protein: ASSSPFRGQVTEAF
J gene: TRBJ2-7; V gene: TRBV28; CDR3 protein: ASSLWGQGFNEQY
J gene: TRBJ1-1; V gene: TRBV3-1/TRBV3-2; CDR3 protein: ASSLGGRNTEAF